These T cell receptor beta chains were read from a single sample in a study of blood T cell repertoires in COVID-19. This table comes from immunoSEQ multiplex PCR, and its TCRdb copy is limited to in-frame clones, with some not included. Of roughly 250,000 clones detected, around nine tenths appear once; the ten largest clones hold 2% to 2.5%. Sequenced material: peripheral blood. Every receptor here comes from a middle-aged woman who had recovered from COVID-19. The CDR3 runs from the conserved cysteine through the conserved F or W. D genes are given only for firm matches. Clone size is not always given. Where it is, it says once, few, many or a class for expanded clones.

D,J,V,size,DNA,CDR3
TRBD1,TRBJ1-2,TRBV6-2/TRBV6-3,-,TGTGCCAGCAGTTTGCAGGACAGGGGTCCGTATGGCTACACCTTC,CASSLQDRGPYGYTF
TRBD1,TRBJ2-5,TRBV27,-,TGTGCCAGCAGGAGGGGACAGGGGGCCGGGCGGGAGACCCAGTACTTC,CASRRGQGAGRETQYF
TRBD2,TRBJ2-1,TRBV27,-,TGTGCCAGCAGTTTGACTCGACTAGCGCCGTACAATGAGCAGTTCTTC,CASSLTRLAPYNEQFF
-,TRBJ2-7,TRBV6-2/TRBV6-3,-,TGTGCCAGCAGTCCGGACGGGACCTACGAGCAGTACTTC,CASSPDGTYEQYF
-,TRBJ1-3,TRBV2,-,TGTGCCGGTACTTCGACAGACTCTGGAAACACCATATATTTT,CAGTSTDSGNTIYF
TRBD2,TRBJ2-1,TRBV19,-,TGTGCCAGTAGTAATCTAGCGGGGGGCTGGAATGAGCAGTTCTTC,CASSNLAGGWNEQFF
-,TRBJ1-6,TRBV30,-,TGTGCCTGGAGTGGGGGCCTGAACAATTCACCCCTCCACTTT,CAWSGGLNNSPLHF
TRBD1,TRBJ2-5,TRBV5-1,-,TGCGCCAGCAGCTTGGGGGACAGGCACGAGACCCAGTACTTC,CASSLGDRHETQYF
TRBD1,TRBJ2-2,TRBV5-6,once,TGTGCCAGCAGTCTCTGGACAGGGAACACCGGGGAGCTGTTTTTT,CASSLWTGNTGELFF
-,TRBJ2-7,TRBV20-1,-,TGCAGTGCTAGAGCCGGCTACGAGCAGTACTTC,CSARAGYEQYF
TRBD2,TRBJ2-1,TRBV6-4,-,TGTGCCAGCAGTGACGGGACTAGCAATGAGCAGTTCTTC,CASSDGTSNEQFF
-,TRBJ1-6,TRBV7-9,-,TGTGCCAGCAGCCAACAGGGTGACAATTCACCCCTCCACTTT,CASSQQGDNSPLHF
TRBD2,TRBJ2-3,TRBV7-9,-,TGTGCCAGCAGTCGGGGGGACCGCACAGATACGCAGTATTTT,CASSRGDRTDTQYF
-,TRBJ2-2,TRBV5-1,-,TGCGCCAGCAGCTCCGCGTCAGGGTGGACCGGGGAGCTGTTTTTT,CASSSASGWTGELFF
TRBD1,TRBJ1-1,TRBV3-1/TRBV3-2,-,TGTGCCAGCAGCCAAGATTTAGACAGGGGCGCTTTCTTT,CASSQDLDRGAFF
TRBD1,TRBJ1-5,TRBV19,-,TGTGCCAGTAGATCAGGGGGCTGGTATCAGCCCCAGCATTTT,CASRSGGWYQPQHF
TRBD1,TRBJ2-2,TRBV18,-,TGTGCCAGCTCCCCGGACAGGGGGACCGGGGAGCTGTTTTTT,CASSPDRGTGELFF
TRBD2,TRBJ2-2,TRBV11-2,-,TGTGCCAGCAGCTTACACGGGACTAGCGCGAACACCGGGGAGCTGTTTTTT,CASSLHGTSANTGELFF
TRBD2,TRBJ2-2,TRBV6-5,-,TGTGCCAGCAGTTACGCGGGGGGGCCACGAACCGGGGAGCTGTTTTTT,CASSYAGGPRTGELFF
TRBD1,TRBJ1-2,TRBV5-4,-,TGTGCCAGCAGCCTGGGACAGCTTAACTATGGCTACACCTTC,CASSLGQLNYGYTF
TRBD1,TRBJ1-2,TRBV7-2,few,TGTGCCAGCAGCTGGACGGACCAGGGGGGAGGCTACACCTTC,CASSWTDQGGGYTF
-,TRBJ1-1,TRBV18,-,TGTGCCAGCTCCCCCCGACAGGTCGTCACTGAAGCTTTCTTT,CASSPRQVVTEAFF
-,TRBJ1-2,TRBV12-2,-,TGTGCAAGTCGCTTAAACGGGGGGCCTAACTATGGCTACACCTTC,CASRLNGGPNYGYTF
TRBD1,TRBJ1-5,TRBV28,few,TGTGCCAGCAGGAGACAGGGGTTCCAGCCCCAGCATTTT,CASRRQGFQPQHF
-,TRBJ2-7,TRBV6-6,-,TGTGCCAGCAGTTCAGACGGGATCCCCCCCTACGAGCAGTACTTC,CASSSDGIPPYEQYF
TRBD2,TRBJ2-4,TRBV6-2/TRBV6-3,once,TGTGCCAGCAGTCCGTCAGCGGGGGGAAACATTCAGTACTTC,CASSPSAGGNIQYF
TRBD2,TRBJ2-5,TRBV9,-,TGTGCCAGCAGCGTGACTAGCGGGGCAGGAGAGACCCAGTACTTC,CASSVTSGAGETQYF
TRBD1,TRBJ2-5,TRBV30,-,TGTGCCTGGGCATATGGGACAGCTAGAAGAGGGACCCAGTACTTC,CAWAYGTARRGTQYF
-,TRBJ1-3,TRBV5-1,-,TGCGCCAGCAGCCCGCAGGGTTGGGCTGGAAACACCATATATTTT,CASSPQGWAGNTIYF
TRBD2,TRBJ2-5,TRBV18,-,TGTGCCAGCTCACCTAGACTAGCGGGAGCAGGGGAGACCCAGTACTTC,CASSPRLAGAGETQYF
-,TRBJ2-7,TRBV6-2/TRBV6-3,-,TGTGCCAGCAGTTCGGACTGGGGCTCCTACGAGCAGTACTTC,CASSSDWGSYEQYF
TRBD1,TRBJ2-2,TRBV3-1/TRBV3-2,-,TGTGCCAGCAGCCCAACAGTAGGTACAGGGGGGAACACCGGGGAGCTGTTTTTT,CASSPTVGTGGNTGELFF
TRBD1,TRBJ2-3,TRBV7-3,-,TGTGCCAGCAGCTTGGACAGGGTTACAGATACGCAGTATTTT,CASSLDRVTDTQYF
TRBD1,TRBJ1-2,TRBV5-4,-,TGTGCCAGCAGCTTGACAGGGGGCTCGGGCTACACCTTC,CASSLTGGSGYTF
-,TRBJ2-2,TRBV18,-,TGTGCCAGCTCATCGGTCACCGGGGAGCTGTTTTTT,CASSSVTGELFF
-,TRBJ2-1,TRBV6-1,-,TGTGCCAGCAGTGGCCGGGACAGGGTCATACTAGCGGGGCACAATGAGCAGTTCTTC,CASSGRDRVILAGHNEQFF
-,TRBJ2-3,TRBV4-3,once,TGCGCCAGCAGCCAAGGGCTAGAACGCTCAGATACGCAGTATTTT,CASSQGLERSDTQYF
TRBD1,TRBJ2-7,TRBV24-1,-,TGTGCCACCAGCTCAGACAGGGGGCTTTCCTACGAGCAGTACTTC,CATSSDRGLSYEQYF
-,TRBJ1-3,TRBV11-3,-,TGTGCCAGCAGCTTAGGCCCCAGCGAGGGAAACACCATATATTTT,CASSLGPSEGNTIYF
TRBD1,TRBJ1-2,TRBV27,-,TGTGCCAGCAGTTACACAGGGGTCTATGGCTACACCTTC,CASSYTGVYGYTF
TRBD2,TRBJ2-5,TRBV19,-,TGTGCCAGTCGCCCGCTAGCGGGAGGAGGAAAAGAGACCCAGTACTTC,CASRPLAGGGKETQYF
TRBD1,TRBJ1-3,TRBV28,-,TGTGCCAGCAGTGGACAGGGGGGTGTGGGAAACACCATATATTTT,CASSGQGGVGNTIYF
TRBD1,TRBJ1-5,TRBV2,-,TGTGCCAGCAGTGAAATGGGACAGAGCAATCAGCCCCAGCATTTT,CASSEMGQSNQPQHF
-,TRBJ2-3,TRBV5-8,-,TGTGCCAGCAGCTTAGGAGCGCTCCCTAGCACAGATACGCAGTATTTT,CASSLGALPSTDTQYF
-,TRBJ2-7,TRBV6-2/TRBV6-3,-,TGTGCCAGCAGTCCCCTCTCTCTCTACGAGCAGTACTTC,CASSPLSLYEQYF
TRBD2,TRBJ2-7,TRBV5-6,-,TGTGCCAGCAGCTTGTTTGAATTAGCGGGAGTGGGCGAGCAGTACTTC,CASSLFELAGVGEQYF
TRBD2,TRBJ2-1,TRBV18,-,TGTGCCAGCTCAAAGGGTCGGGGTAGCGGGCCATACAATGAGCAGTTCTTC,CASSKGRGSGPYNEQFF
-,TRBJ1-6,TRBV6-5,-,TGTGCCAGCAGTTACGCGGCGAGCGGTTCACCCCTCCACTTT,CASSYAASGSPLHF
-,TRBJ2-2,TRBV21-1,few,TGTGCCAGCAGCAACGTCGGGACTAGCGGGGGCCGTAGGAGAACCGGGGAGCTGTTTTTT,CASSNVGTSGGRRRTGELFF
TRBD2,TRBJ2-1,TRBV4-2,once,TGTGCCAGCAGCCAAGACTCGGGGGGGCCCAGGGATGAGCAGTTCTTC,CASSQDSGGPRDEQFF
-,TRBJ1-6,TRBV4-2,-,TGTGCCAGCAGCCGTGGCGTGGGGGCCAGCTCCTATAATTCACCCCTCCACTTT,CASSRGVGASSYNSPLHF
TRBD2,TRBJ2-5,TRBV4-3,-,TGCGCCAGCAGCCAAGAACCCTCCGGGGCGCGGGGGAGGAGAGAGACCCAGTACTTC,CASSQEPSGARGRRETQYF
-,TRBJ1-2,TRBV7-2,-,TGTGCCAGCAGCTTAGTCACTGGGGCGCCCGGCTACACCTTC,CASSLVTGAPGYTF